Presented here are 14 T cell receptor beta chains from one specimen sequenced in a study of low-dose radiotherapy and immunotherapy resistance in tumors. Time point specified: after trial treatment. Treatment reported: LDRT plus nivolumab, ipilimumab, low-dose cyclophosphamide and aspirin (RACIN trial). TRAV and TRBV primers primed cDNA for both TCRalpha and TCRbeta. Amplification, which lasted approximately 19 PCR cycles, used a constant-region primer and V-primer adapter to amplify TCRs. In TCRdb, the reads were re-called with MiXCR into one record per CDR3 protein. In the table there are roughly 95,000 distinct CDR3 sequences, 20% to 25% of which are singletons. The sequencing used PBMCs, collected after low-dose radiotherapy plus immunotherapy. The receptors derive from a female donor with ovarian cancer.

This clonotype has just a few counts. Given a far larger clone just one base away, this is likely a sequencing read error. This rearrangement joins TRBV6-5 to TRBJ2-1; maybe TRBD2 (6 bases). The V gene lost 2 bases and the J gene lost 10 bases, with 9 bases spanning the gap. Germline-derived CDR1 and CDR2 are MNHEY and SVGAGI. The CDR3 has 12 amino acids. Here the CDR3 reads CASSYLGGEQFF. CDR3 nucleotides: TGTGCCAGCAGTTACCTGGGAGGCGAGCAGTTCTTC.

Of note for this clonotype: One end of the junction varies from germline; a read error may be responsible. The chain employs TRBV5-1 and TRBJ2-5, with D possibly being TRBD2 (5 bases). This CDR3 contains 15 residues. Germline V gives CDR1 SGHRS, CDR2 YFSETQ. The CDR3 DNA reads as TGCGCCAGAAGCTTGGGTCCGCTAGCCAAAGAGACCCAGTACTTC. It translates to CARSLGPLAKETQYF. Looking up the rest from reference TRBV5-1 and TRBJ2-5 gives the full variable domain: KAGVTQTPRYLIKTRGQQVTLSCSPISGHRSVSWYQQTPGQGLQFLFEYFSETQRNKGNFPGRFSGRQFSNSRSEMNVSTLELGDSALYLCARSLGPLAKETQYFGPGTRLLVL.

Only one count was recorded for this clonotype. Sequence at one end of the junction differs from germline and may be a read error. The chain recombines TRBV11-2 with TRBJ2-7; 7 nucleotides line up with TRBD1. Germline loops: CDR1 SGHAT, CDR2 FQNNGV. The CDR3 extends over 14 amino acids. Here the CDR3 reads CASSSSGQVYDQYF. CDR3 DNA: TGTGCCAGCAGCTCATCAGGACAGGTCTACGATCAGTACTTC.

This clonotype was observed many times. This chain uses TRBV28 with TRBJ2-5, with D maybe TRBD1 (5 bases). CDR3 size: 14 residues. Trimming removed 5 bases at V and 3 bases at J, with 13 bases between. The germline V gene encodes CDR1 MDHEN and CDR2 SYDVKM. This CDR3 reads CASSQGVWEETQYF. In DNA form, the CDR3 reads TGTGCCAGCAGTCAAGGGGTATGGGAAGAGACCCAGTACTTC.

This clonotype was observed a handful of times. This chain uses TRBV28 with TRBJ1-2; D gene ambiguous. V lost 5 bases and J lost 2, with 6 bases in between. The CDR3 is made up of 12 amino acids. Germline CDR1 and CDR2: MDHEN and SYDVKM. CDR3 in amino acids: CASSTPNYGYTF. The CDR3 bases are TGTGCCAGCAGTACTCCAAACTATGGCTACACCTTC.

This clonotype was observed at least ten times. This CDR3 is CASSFAHGNEQFF. The CDR3 nucleotides are TGTGCCAGCAGCTTTGCGCATGGCAATGAGCAGTTCTTC. The rearrangement uses TRBV5-6 and TRBJ2-1; no firm D call. The germline V and J ends were trimmed by 2 bases and 6 bases, with 9 bases remaining between them. Germline V gene data show CDR1 as SGHDT and CDR2 as YYEEEE. The CDR3 is 13 residues long. Filled out from reference TRBV5-6 and TRBJ2-1, the complete variable domain reads DAGVTQSPTHLIKTRGQQVTLRCSPKSGHDTVSWYQQALGQGPQFIFQYYEEEERQRGNFPDRFSGHQFPNYSSELNVNALLLGDSALYLCASSFAHGNEQFFGPGTRLTVL.

This clonotype was counted a few times. The chain is built from TRBV2 and TRBJ1-5; D call uncertain. The V and J ends lost 7 bases and 0 bases respectively, with 13 bases between them. The V gene's germline CDR1 is SNHLY and CDR2 FYNNEI. The CDR3 extends over 15 amino acids. This CDR3 reads CASTKNGDSNQPQHF. CDR3 in DNA: TGTGCCAGCACAAAAAATGGGGATAGCAATCAGCCCCAGCATTTT. The full variable domain, rest sourced from reference TRBV2 and TRBJ1-5, is EPEVTQTPSHQVTQMGQEVILRCVPISNHLYFYWYRQILGQKVEFLVSFYNNEISEKSEIFDDQFSVERPDGSNFTLKIRSTKLEDSAMYFCASTKNGDSNQPQHFGDGTRLSIL.

This clonotype was seen at least ten times. V usage is TRBV7-3 and J usage is TRBJ2-2; 11 bases agree with TRBD2. Germline V gene sequence: CDR1 SGHTA, CDR2 FQGTGA. Trimming removed 5 bases from V and 1 base from J; junction bases left unmatched: 3. The CDR3 runs to 16 residues. CDR3 nucleotide sequence: TGTGCCAGCAGCATCACTAGCGGGAGGAACACCGGGGAGCTGTTTTTT. Translated: CASSITSGRNTGELFF.

This clonotype appeared many times. The chain joins TRBV2 to TRBJ2-5, with TRBD2 identical over 8 bases. V was pared by 8 bases and J by 5 bases, with 13 bases of the junction left unmatched. The CDR3 sequence is 15 residues long. CDR1 is SNHLY and CDR2 is FYNNEI in the germline V gene. The CDR3 DNA sequence: TGTGCCAGCGAAGCCGGGGGGGCGAGGGATGAGACCCAGTACTTC. This gives the protein CASEAGGARDETQYF.

This clonotype was recorded many times. V is TRBV19 and J is TRBJ1-6, with 9 bases identical to TRBD1. After removal of 7 bases from V and 10 bases from J, the junction contained 11 bases not matched to a gene. CDR1 and CDR2 from the germline V gene are LNHDA and SQIVND (reference sequence). This CDR3 is 15 amino acids long. CDR3 coding DNA: TGTGCCAGTACCTCCACAGGGGGCGTTTACTCACCCCTCCACTTT. Translating gives CASTSTGGVYSPLHF.

The chain recombines TRBV2 with TRBJ2-3; D not resolved. Germline V gives CDR1 SNHLY, CDR2 FYNNEI. The CDR3 is 11 amino acids. V was shortened by 5 bases and J by 5 bases, with 5 bases between the two germline ends. The CDR3 loop is CASSPVDTQYF. The CDR3 DNA sequence: TGTGCCAGCAGTCCGGTAGATACGCAGTATTTT.

This clonotype was seen ten or more times. V is TRBV29-1 and J is TRBJ1-4; TRBD1 is a possible D gene (5 bases). The V end was cut by 6 bases, the J end by 0 bases, with 8 bases between. Germline values: CDR1 SQVTM, CDR2 ANQGSEA. The CDR3 covers 13 residues. This chain's CDR3 is CSVRGPTNEKLFF. The CDR3 region has the DNA TGCAGCGTCCGGGGCCCAACTAATGAAAAACTGTTTTTT. Filled out from reference TRBV29-1 and TRBJ1-4, the complete variable domain reads SAVISQKPSRDICQRGTSLTIQCQVDSQVTMMFWYRQQPGQSLTLIATANQGSEATYESGFVIDKFPISRPNLTFSTLTVSNMSPEDSSIYLCSVRGPTNEKLFFGSGTQLSVL.

In this sample, this clonotype turned up many times. The V call is TRBV6-2 or TRBV6-3, the J call TRBJ1-1, with D possibly being TRBD1 (5 bases). CDR3 length equals 12 residues. Germline V gene lookup returns CDR1 MNHEY and CDR2 SVGEGT. The ends were cut back, 7 bases at V and 10 bases at J, with 16 bases in the middle. CDR3 in amino acids: CASTGGLGGAFF. DNA for the CDR3: TGTGCCAGCACCGGAGGGTTGGGGGGAGCTTTCTTT.

This clonotype was observed at least ten times. The chain has TRBV29-1 and TRBJ2-7, with D perhaps matching TRBD1 (8 bases). V lost 5 bases to trimming and J lost 2 bases, with 16 bases between them. Looked up from germline, CDR1 is SQVTM and CDR2 is ANQGSEA. This CDR3 has 14 amino acids. The CDR3 protein is CSVLDRAGAYEQYF. The CDR3 region has the DNA TGCAGCGTTTTGGACAGGGCGGGGGCCTACGAGCAGTACTTC.